The 31 T cell receptor beta chains given below trace back to one sample, sequenced in a study of blood T cells in healthy people across ages. It was with a sample-barcoded 5' primer and a J-beta primer mix that a second PCR of roughly 7 to 12 cycles was run. TCRdb analysed the 5' RACE reads with MiXCR anew, one entry per CDR3 protein. This table has some 1.5 million distinct CDR3 sequences, roughly 30% appearing once. The sequenced material came from blood. These TCRs come from a woman aged 25 to 39 in good health.

This clonotype was counted many times. The chain combines TRBV4-3 with TRBJ2-1; possibly TRBD1 or TRBD2 for D (5 bases each). V lost 2 bases and J 7 bases, leaving 12 bases between the germline ends. CDR3 length: 14 residues. CDR1 and CDR2 from the germline V gene are LGHNA and YSLEER. The CDR3 DNA reads as TGCGCCAGCAGCCAACAGGGCGAGGGGAATGAGCAGTTCTTC. Translating it yields CASSQQGEGNEQFF.

The sample holds a few counts of this clonotype. The rearrangement links TRBV6-6 to TRBJ1-5; tentatively, D is TRBD1 (6 bases). Germline values: CDR1 MNHNY, CDR2 SVGAGI (reference sequence). Trimming stripped 7 bases from V and 5 bases from J, with 15 bases between. The CDR3 loop spans 14 amino acids. The CDR3 DNA sequence: TGTGCCAGCAAACCCGGGACAACCGATCAGCCCCAGCATTTT. It is translated as CASKPGTTDQPQHF.

This clonotype was seen a few times. The rearrangement links TRBV20-1 to TRBJ2-2; 10 nucleotides line up with TRBD2. CDR3 length equals 15 residues. CDR1 and CDR2 from the germline V gene are DFQATT and SNEGSKA (reference sequence). With 3 bases clipped from V and 0 bases from J, the junction kept 1 base outside the gene matches. The CDR3 here is CSARTSGPNTGELFF. CDR3 DNA: TGCAGTGCTAGGACTAGCGGGCCGAACACCGGGGAGCTGTTTTTT.

In this sample, this clonotype turned up many times. The chain employs TRBV5-1 and TRBJ2-1, with TRBD2 identical over 13 bases. Germline V gene sequence: CDR1 SGHRS, CDR2 YFSETQ. This CDR3 has 17 amino acids. Trimming removed 0 bases from V and 6 bases from J; junction bases left unmatched: 6. The CDR3 reads CASSLAPGLAGSNEQFF. Written as DNA, the CDR3 is TGCGCCAGCAGCTTGGCTCCGGGACTAGCGGGGAGCAATGAGCAGTTCTTC.

This clonotype was observed many times. This chain links TRBV12-3 or TRBV12-4 with TRBJ2-1; D may be TRBD2 (6 bases). CDR3 length equals 14 residues. V lost 5 bases, J lost 8 bases, and 16 bases lay in between. CDR3 coding DNA: TGTGCCAGCAGTGGCCAGGGAGGAATCCATGAGCAGTTCTTC. As protein: CASSGQGGIHEQFF.

This clonotype showed up just once. The J gene is TRBJ2-1, the V gene TRBV12-5; TRBD2 might be the D (5 bases). Germline-derived CDR1 and CDR2 are LGHNT and FRNRAP. There are 16 residues in the CDR3. The V gene lost 2 bases and the J gene lost 5 bases, with 16 bases spanning the gap. In DNA, the CDR3 is TGTGCTAGTGGTTTGCTTCCGAGGACTTTCAACAATGAGCAGTTCTTC. Residues: CASGLLPRTFNNEQFF.

This clonotype appeared a few times. The rearrangement joins TRBV20-1 to TRBJ1-1, with D possibly matching TRBD1 (5 bases). Trimming took 4 bases from V and 0 from J, leaving 9 bases between them. Germline V lookup: CDR1 DFQATT, CDR2 SNEGSKA (reference sequence). The CDR3 runs 13 residues. CDR3 in DNA: TGCAGTGCTACCGGGACCCTGAACACTGAAGCTTTCTTT. This codes for CSATGTLNTEAFF.

Points on this clonotype: Sequence at one end of the junction differs from germline and may be a read error. This sequence joins TRBV4-1 and TRBJ1-5; no definite D call. CDR3 length equals 13 residues. Germline loops: CDR1 MGHRA, CDR2 YSYEKL. The CDR3 coding sequence is TGCGCTAGCAGCCAATGGGAATCACAGCCCCAGCATTTT. This sequence encodes CASSQWESQPQHF.

The chain is built from TRBV30 and TRBJ1-3, with D possibly being TRBD1 (5 bases). The germline CDR1 and CDR2 sequences are GTSNPN and SVGIG (reference sequence). There are 14 residues in the CDR3. Trimming took 2 bases from V and 4 from J, leaving 12 bases between them. Here the CDR3 DNA reads TGTGCCTGGAGTCCCGGGACCGTCGGAAACACCATATATTTT. Translating gives CAWSPGTVGNTIYF.

Details on this clonotype: A read error may produce the germline difference seen at one junction end. The chain is built from TRBV12-3 or TRBV12-4 and TRBJ2-1; D possibly matches TRBD1 or TRBD2 (5 bases each). The CDR3 is 13 residues long. The CDR3 DNA sequence: TGTGCCAGCAGTCTCCGGGACCACAATGGGCAGTTCTTC. Translating gives CASSLRDHNGQFF.

The V and J genes are TRBV5-1 and TRBJ1-2; the D is unclear. Germline V CDR1 and CDR2: SGHRS, YFSETQ. V was clipped by 2 bases and J by 6 bases, with 8 bases between them. This CDR3 has 12 residues. CDR3 in DNA: TGCGCCAGCAGCTTCTGGAGGGATGGCTACACCTTC. Amino acids: CASSFWRDGYTF. The complete variable domain, with remaining parts taken from reference TRBV5-1 and TRBJ1-2, reads KAGVTQTPRYLIKTRGQQVTLSCSPISGHRSVSWYQQTPGQGLQFLFEYFSETQRNKGNFPGRFSGRQFSNSRSEMNVSTLELGDSALYLCASSFWRDGYTFGSGTRLTVV.

This clonotype occurred a few times. The chain joins TRBV20-1 to TRBJ2-3; the match to TRBD2 covers 9 bases. Trimming took 0 bases from V and 5 from J; bases not matched to a gene: 9. The CDR3 is 16 residues long. Germline V gene lookup returns CDR1 DFQATT and CDR2 SNEGSKA (reference sequence). CDR3 amino acids: CSARDWREGLRDTQYF. In DNA, the CDR3 is TGCAGTGCTAGAGATTGGCGGGAGGGCCTAAGAGATACGCAGTATTTT.

This clonotype appeared a few times. This chain uses TRBV12-5 with TRBJ2-6; D remains unclear. This CDR3 has 15 residues. Germline CDR1 is LGHNT and CDR2 is FRNRAP. The V gene lost 6 bases and the J gene lost 0 bases, with 9 bases spanning the gap. CDR3 bases: TGTGCTAGTGGACCCCACAGCTCTGGGGCCAACGTCCTGACTTTC. It specifies CASGPHSSGANVLTF.

Details on this clonotype: This could be a read error, since a much larger clone is one nucleotide away. The gene calls are TRBV15 and TRBJ2-7; 8 nucleotides align to TRBD2. This CDR3 is 17 amino acids long. Per germline, CDR1 LNHNV and CDR2 YYDKDF (reference sequence). CDR3 in amino acids: CATGRDRVAGGEYEQYF. The CDR3 bases are TGTGCCACCGGCAGAGATAGGGTGGCGGGGGGAGAGTACGAGCAGTACTTC. Using reference TRBV15 and TRBJ2-7 for the parts outside the CDR3, the full variable domain is DAMVIQNPRYQVTQFGKPVTLSCSQTLNHNVMYWYQQKSSQAPKLLFHYYDKDFNNEADTPDNFQSRRPNTSFCFLDIRSPGLGDTAMYLCATGRDRVAGGEYEQYFGPGTRLTVT.

The chain links TRBV29-1 to TRBJ2-7, with TRBD1 matching over 7 bases. Unmatched junction bases numbered 10, after V lost 6 bases and J lost 2 bases. The CDR3 loop spans 14 amino acids. Looked up from germline, CDR1 is SQVTM and CDR2 is ANQGSEA. CDR3 in amino acids: CSVKSRGYPYEQYF. CDR3 in DNA: TGCAGCGTCAAAAGCAGGGGGTACCCCTACGAGCAGTACTTC.

The genes are TRBV5-1 and TRBJ2-3, with 9 bases aligning to TRBD2. The V gene's germline CDR1 is SGHRS and CDR2 YFSETQ. The CDR3 contains 16 residues. Trimming took 3 bases from V and 4 from J; bases not matched to a gene: 9. The CDR3, as DNA: TGCGCCAGCAGCTCCCCAGGACTAGCGAGGGCAGATACGCAGTATTTT. Encoded protein: CASSSPGLARADTQYF.

This clonotype turned up a few times. The chain employs TRBV3-1 and TRBJ1-1; D not resolved. The germline V and J ends were trimmed by 2 bases and 7 bases, with 8 bases remaining between them. The CDR3 sequence is 12 residues long. Germline loops: CDR1 LGHDT, CDR2 YNNKEL (reference sequence). The CDR3 DNA follows: TGTGCCAGCAGCCAAAGTCCCTTTGAAGCTTTCTTT. This sequence encodes CASSQSPFEAFF.

This clonotype has just a few counts. J is TRBJ2-1 and V is TRBV6-2 or TRBV6-3; 11 bases are shared with TRBD2. J lost 8 bases, V lost 7 bases, and 10 bases had no gene match. Germline V gene lookup returns CDR1 MNHEY and CDR2 SVGEGT. The CDR3 is 15 amino acids. The CDR3 reads CASNIVAGGAYEQFF. The DNA for the CDR3 is TGTGCCAGCAATATAGTAGCGGGGGGGGCCTATGAGCAGTTCTTC.

This clonotype appeared once. V and J are TRBV4-1 and TRBJ2-1; 11 bases are shared with TRBD2. With V trimmed by 4 bases and J by 0 bases, 8 bases remained unmatched. Germline-derived CDR1 and CDR2 are MGHRA and YSYEKL. This CDR3 is built from 18 residues. Here the CDR3 reads CASSPRSTSGISYNEQFF. In DNA form, the CDR3 reads TGCGCCAGCAGCCCACGCTCGACTAGCGGGATCTCCTACAATGAGCAGTTCTTC.

This clonotype was detected ten times or more. The chain joins TRBV28 to TRBJ2-7, with D perhaps being TRBD1 or TRBD2 (5 bases each). The CDR3 contains 11 residues. Germline CDR1 and CDR2: MDHEN and SYDVKM. V was trimmed by 7 bases and J by 4 bases, leaving 8 bases between them. Here the CDR3 reads CASMGEYEQYF. The CDR3 DNA reads TGTGCCAGCATGGGGGAATACGAGCAGTACTTC. The entire variable domain, with the rest obtained from reference TRBV28 and TRBJ2-7, is as follows: DVKVTQSSRYLVKRTGEKVFLECVQDMDHENMFWYRQDPGLGLRLIYFSYDVKMKEKGDIPEGYSVSREKKERFSLILESASTNQTSMYLCASMGEYEQYFGPGTRLTVT.

This chain links TRBV11-2 with TRBJ1-1, with a tentative D call TRBD1 (6 bases). Germline V lookup: CDR1 SGHAT, CDR2 FQNNGV. Trimming cost V 1 base and J 11 bases, with 14 bases left between them. The CDR3 extends over 13 amino acids. The CDR3 DNA follows: TGTGCCAGCAGCTTAGCGGGGGCAGCAGGGGCTTTCTTT. This encodes CASSLAGAAGAFF.

The rearrangement uses TRBV6-2 or TRBV6-3 and TRBJ2-1; TRBD2 agrees at 8 bases. Per the germline V gene, CDR1 is MNHEY and CDR2 is SVGEGT. V lost 4 bases, J lost 8 bases, and 4 bases stayed unmatched. The length of the CDR3 is 13 residues. CDR3 loop: CASSSSGGHEQFF. The CDR3 region has the DNA TGTGCCAGCAGTTCAAGCGGGGGCCATGAGCAGTTCTTC.

With respect to this clonotype: Likely a read error: the CDR3 ends without its conserved phenylalanine or tryptophan. The chain uses TRBV5-1 and TRBJ2-5; D is unclear. The DNA end favors TRBJ2-7, so the J call may be wrong. This CDR3 is built from 12 residues. The germline V gene encodes CDR1 SGHRS and CDR2 YFSETQ. The CDR3 sequence: CASSLVAGEQYC. The DNA of the CDR3 is TGCGCCAGCAGCTTGGTCGCCGGCGAGCAGTACTGC.

The chain combines TRBV4-2 with TRBJ1-2; a weak D match, TRBD1 (5 bases). V was pared by 3 bases and J by 6 bases, with 11 bases between. This CDR3 comprises 13 residues. CDR1 LGHNA and CDR2 YNFKEQ come from the germline V gene. In DNA, the CDR3 is TGTGCCAGCAGCCAGGGGGGGAGAGATGGCTACACCTTC. The encoded protein is CASSQGGRDGYTF.

There are a few counts of this clonotype. The chain uses TRBV6-2 or TRBV6-3 and TRBJ1-2; TRBD1 might be the D (6 bases). V dropped 7 bases and J dropped 2 bases, with 11 bases sitting between them. The CDR3 totals 13 residues. Germline CDR1 MNHEY, CDR2 SVGEGT. The CDR3 coding sequence is TGTGCCAGCATGCGGGGGCCGAACTATGGCTACACCTTC. Protein product: CASMRGPNYGYTF.

CDR3 nucleotides: TGTGCCAGCAGCCTGGACGGTCTGCGGGACTACACCTTC. Its translation is CASSLDGLRDYTF. The V call is TRBV12-3 or TRBV12-4, the J call TRBJ1-2, with D hard to call. The CDR3 consists of 13 residues. Trimming stripped 6 bases from V and 10 bases from J, with 18 bases between.

In its sample, this clonotype was seen many times. V is TRBV7-9 and J is TRBJ1-5, with D perhaps matching TRBD1 (5 bases). CDR1 SEHNR and CDR2 FQNEAQ come from the germline V gene (reference sequence). Trimming shortened V by 5 bases and J by 6 bases, and 11 bases separated the two germline ends. The CDR3 has 13 residues. The CDR3 protein is CASSQQGSQPQHF. The CDR3 DNA follows: TGTGCCAGCAGCCAGCAGGGCAGTCAGCCCCAGCATTTT.

V is TRBV20-1 and J is TRBJ2-3, with D possibly TRBD1 on 6 matching bases. V was pared by 4 bases and J by 7 bases, with 9 bases between. This CDR3 has 11 residues. From germline, CDR1 is DFQATT and CDR2 SNEGSKA (reference sequence). CDR3 DNA: TGCAGTGCTATGGACAGCTATACGCAGTATTTT. This sequence encodes CSAMDSYTQYF.

This clonotype was recorded a few times. The chain links TRBV29-1 to TRBJ2-5, with 11 bases that match TRBD2. The CDR3 length is 13 residues. The J segment lost 7 bases and the V segment lost 6 bases, leaving 7 bases of the junction unmatched. Germline V lookup: CDR1 SQVTM, CDR2 ANQGSEA. Written as DNA, the CDR3 is TGCAGCGTGCAAGGGACTAGCGGTACGACCCAGTACTTC. Residues: CSVQGTSGTTQYF.

As regards this clonotype: Sequence at one end of the junction differs from germline and may be a read error. This rearrangement joins TRBV15 to TRBJ2-7; tentatively, D is TRBD2 (5 bases). TRBJ2-5 matches the DNA end more closely, so the J call is doubtful. The germline gives CDR1 LNHNV, CDR2 YYDKDF (reference sequence). The CDR3 consists of 13 residues. The CDR3 spells CAASGRTGETQYF. CDR3 DNA: TGTGCCGCCAGCGGTCGGACGGGAGAGACCCAGTACTTC.

As for this clonotype: This may be a read error: a much more frequent sequence differs by one nucleotide. The genes are TRBV28 and TRBJ1-2; D remains unclear. V was clipped by 6 bases and J by 10 bases, with 15 bases between them. CDR3 length: 12 residues. Germline CDR1 is MDHEN and CDR2 is SYDVKM. The CDR3 sequence is CASSLRIGDYTF. DNA of the CDR3: TGTGCCAGCAGCCTTCGCATAGGTGACTACACCTTC.